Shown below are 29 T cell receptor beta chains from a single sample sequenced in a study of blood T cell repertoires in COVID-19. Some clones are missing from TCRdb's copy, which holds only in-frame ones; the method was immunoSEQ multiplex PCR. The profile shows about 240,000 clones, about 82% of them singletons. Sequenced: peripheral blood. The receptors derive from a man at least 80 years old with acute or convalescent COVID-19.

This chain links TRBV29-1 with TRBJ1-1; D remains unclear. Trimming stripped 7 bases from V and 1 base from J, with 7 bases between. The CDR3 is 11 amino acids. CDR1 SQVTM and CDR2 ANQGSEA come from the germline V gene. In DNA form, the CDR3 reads TGCAGCGGGGCGGGGAACACTGAAGCTTTCTTT. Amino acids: CSGAGNTEAFF.

The CDR3 is CASSSGARQGAEGAFF. The CDR3 bases are TGTGCCAGCAGTTCGGGCGCAAGACAGGGGGCGGAAGGAGCTTTCTTT. This chain uses TRBV28 with TRBJ1-1; TRBD1 matches at 10 bases. V lost 4 bases and J lost 10; bases outside the gene matches: 15. CDR1 MDHEN and CDR2 SYDVKM come from the germline V gene. The CDR3 contains 16 residues. Supplemented by reference TRBV28 and TRBJ1-1, the full variable domain reads DVKVTQSSRYLVKRTGEKVFLECVQDMDHENMFWYRQDPGLGLRLIYFSYDVKMKEKGDIPEGYSVSREKKERFSLILESASTNQTSMYLCASSSGARQGAEGAFFGQGTRLTVV.

CDR3 sequence: CASSQGGRYQGNTIYF. The CDR3 nucleotides are TGTGCCAGCAGCCAAGGAGGCAGATACCAAGGAAACACCATATATTTT. The chain couples TRBV3-1 (or the pseudogene TRBV3-2) to TRBJ1-3; D ambiguous. The CDR3 length is 16 residues. CDR1 is LGHDT and CDR2 is YNNKEL in the germline V gene (reference sequence). Trimming took off 1 base at V and 4 bases at J, with 14 bases between the two ends.

The CDR3 here is CSVRGEPRGTQYF. CDR3 in DNA: TGCAGCGTGCGGGGGGAGCCCCGCGGGACCCAGTACTTC. The rearrangement uses TRBV29-1 and TRBJ2-5, with TRBD2 matching 8 bases. After removal of 6 bases from V and 7 bases from J, the junction contained 10 bases not matched to a gene. CDR1 and CDR2 (germline): SQVTM, ANQGSEA. The CDR3 length is 13 residues.

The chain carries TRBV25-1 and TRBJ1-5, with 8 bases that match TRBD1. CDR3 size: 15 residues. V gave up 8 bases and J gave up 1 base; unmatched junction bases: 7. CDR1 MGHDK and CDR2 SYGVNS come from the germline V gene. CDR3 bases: TGTGCCAGCGCGCAGACAGGGGTGAGCAATCAGCCCCAGCATTTT. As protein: CASAQTGVSNQPQHF.

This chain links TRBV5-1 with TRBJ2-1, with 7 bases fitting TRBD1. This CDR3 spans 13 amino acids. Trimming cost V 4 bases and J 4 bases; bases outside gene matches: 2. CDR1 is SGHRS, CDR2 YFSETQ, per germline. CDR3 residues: CASSTTGYNEQFF. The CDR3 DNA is TGCGCCAGCAGCACGACAGGGTACAATGAGCAGTTCTTC.

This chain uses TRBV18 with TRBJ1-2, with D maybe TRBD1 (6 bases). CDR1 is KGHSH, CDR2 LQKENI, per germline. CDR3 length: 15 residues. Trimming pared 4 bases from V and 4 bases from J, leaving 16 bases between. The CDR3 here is CASSLTTRGAYGYTF. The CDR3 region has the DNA TGTGCCAGCTCACTCACGACCAGGGGCGCCTATGGCTACACCTTC.

Here the CDR3 reads CASSRDRVMTEAFF. The CDR3 region has the DNA TGTGCCAGCAGTCGGGACAGGGTAATGACTGAAGCTTTCTTT. This chain uses TRBV6-5 with TRBJ1-1; 9 nucleotides line up with TRBD1. Trimming at V came to 5 bases and at J to 5 bases, leaving 6 bases not matched to a gene. Looked up from germline, CDR1 is MNHEY and CDR2 is SVGAGI. This CDR3 spans 14 amino acids.

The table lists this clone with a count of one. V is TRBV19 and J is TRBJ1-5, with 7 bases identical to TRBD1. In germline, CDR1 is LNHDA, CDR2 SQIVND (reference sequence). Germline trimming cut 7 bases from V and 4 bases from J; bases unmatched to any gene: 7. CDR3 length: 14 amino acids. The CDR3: CASTLTGPNQPQHF. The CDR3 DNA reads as TGTGCCAGTACCTTGACAGGGCCGAATCAGCCCCAGCATTTT.

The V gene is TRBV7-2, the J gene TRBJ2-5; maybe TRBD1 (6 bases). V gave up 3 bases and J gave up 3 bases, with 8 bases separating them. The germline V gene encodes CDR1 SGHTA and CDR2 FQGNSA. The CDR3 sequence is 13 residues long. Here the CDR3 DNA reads TGTGCCAGCAGCTTTCACAGGGAAGAGACCCAGTACTTC. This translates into CASSFHREETQYF.

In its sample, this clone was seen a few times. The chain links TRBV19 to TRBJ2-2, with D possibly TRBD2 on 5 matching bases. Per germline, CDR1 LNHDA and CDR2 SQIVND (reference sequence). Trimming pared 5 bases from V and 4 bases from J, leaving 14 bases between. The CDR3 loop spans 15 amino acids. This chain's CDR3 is CASSPGSAVTGELFF. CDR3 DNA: TGTGCCAGTAGTCCGGGTAGCGCTGTCACCGGGGAGCTGTTTTTT.

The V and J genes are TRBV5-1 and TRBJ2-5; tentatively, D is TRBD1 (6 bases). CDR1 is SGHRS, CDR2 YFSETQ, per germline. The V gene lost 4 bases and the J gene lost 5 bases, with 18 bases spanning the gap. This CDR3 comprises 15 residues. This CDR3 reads CASSPEGDIGETQYF. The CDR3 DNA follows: TGCGCCAGCAGCCCCGAGGGGGATATAGGGGAGACCCAGTACTTC.

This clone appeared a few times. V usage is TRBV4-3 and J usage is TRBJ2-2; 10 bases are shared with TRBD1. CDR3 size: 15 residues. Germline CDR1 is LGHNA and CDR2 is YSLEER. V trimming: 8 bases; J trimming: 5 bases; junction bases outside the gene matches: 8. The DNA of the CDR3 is TGCGCCAGCTCCCGGGACAGGGGCCTGACCGGGGAGCTGTTTTTT. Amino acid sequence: CASSRDRGLTGELFF.

The CDR3 reads CASSLPDSSMNTEAFF. The CDR3 DNA sequence: TGTGCCAGCAGCTTACCGGACAGCAGTATGAACACTGAAGCTTTCTTT. The chain has TRBV5-4 and TRBJ1-1, with TRBD1 as a possible D gene (6 bases). Germline V gene lookup returns CDR1 SGHNT and CDR2 YYREEE (reference sequence). The CDR3 totals 16 residues. V lost 2 bases to trimming and J lost 0 bases, with 14 bases between them.

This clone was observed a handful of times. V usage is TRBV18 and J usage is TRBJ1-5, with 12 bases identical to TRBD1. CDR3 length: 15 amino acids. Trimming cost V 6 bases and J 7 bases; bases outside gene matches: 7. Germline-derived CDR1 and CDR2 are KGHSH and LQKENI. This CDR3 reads CASSRDRGQGQPQHF. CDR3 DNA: TGTGCCAGCTCCCGGGACAGGGGGCAGGGGCAGCCCCAGCATTTT.

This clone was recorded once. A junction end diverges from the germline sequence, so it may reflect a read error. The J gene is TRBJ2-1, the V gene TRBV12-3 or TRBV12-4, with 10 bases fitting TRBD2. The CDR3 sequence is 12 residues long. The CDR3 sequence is CASSLAGGEQFF. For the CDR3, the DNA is TGTGCCAGCAGCTTAGCGGGAGGTGAGCAGTTCTTC.

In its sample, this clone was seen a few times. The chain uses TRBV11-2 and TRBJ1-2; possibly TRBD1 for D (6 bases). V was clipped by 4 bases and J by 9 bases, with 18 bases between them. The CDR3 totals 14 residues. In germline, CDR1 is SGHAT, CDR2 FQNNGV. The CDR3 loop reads CASSSPTGRRRYTF. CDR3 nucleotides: TGTGCCAGCAGCTCTCCGACAGGTCGCCGTCGCTACACCTTC.

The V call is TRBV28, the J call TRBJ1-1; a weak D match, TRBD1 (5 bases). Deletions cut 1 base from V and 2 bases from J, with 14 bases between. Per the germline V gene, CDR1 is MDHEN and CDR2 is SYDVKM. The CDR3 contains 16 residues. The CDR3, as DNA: TGTGCCAGCAGTTTATTCGCAACCAGGGATAACACTGAAGCTTTCTTT. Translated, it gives CASSLFATRDNTEAFF.

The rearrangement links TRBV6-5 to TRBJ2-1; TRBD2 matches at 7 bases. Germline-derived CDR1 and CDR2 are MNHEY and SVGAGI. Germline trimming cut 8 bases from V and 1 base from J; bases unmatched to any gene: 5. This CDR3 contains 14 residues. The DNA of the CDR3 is TGTGCCAGCGGGCGCGGGAGTTCCTACAATGAGCAGTTCTTC. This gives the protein CASGRGSSYNEQFF.

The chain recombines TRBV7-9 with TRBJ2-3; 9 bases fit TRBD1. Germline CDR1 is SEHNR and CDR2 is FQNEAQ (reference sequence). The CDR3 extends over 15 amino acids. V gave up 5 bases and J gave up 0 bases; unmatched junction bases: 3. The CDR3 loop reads CASSEQGASTDTQYF. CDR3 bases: TGTGCCAGCAGCGAACAGGGGGCGAGCACAGATACGCAGTATTTT.

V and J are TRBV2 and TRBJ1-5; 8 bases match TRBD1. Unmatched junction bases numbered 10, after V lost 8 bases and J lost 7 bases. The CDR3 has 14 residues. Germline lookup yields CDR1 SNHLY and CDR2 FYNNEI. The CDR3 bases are TGTGCCAGCTCGACAGGGGATTCAGGACAGCCCCAGCATTTT. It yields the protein CASSTGDSGQPQHF.

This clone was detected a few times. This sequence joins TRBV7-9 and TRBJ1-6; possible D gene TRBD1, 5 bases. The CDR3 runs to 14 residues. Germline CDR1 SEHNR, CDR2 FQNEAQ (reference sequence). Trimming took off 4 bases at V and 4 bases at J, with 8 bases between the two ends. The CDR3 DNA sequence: TGTGCCAGCAGCTCGGGACTGTATAATTCACCCCTCCACTTT. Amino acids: CASSSGLYNSPLHF.

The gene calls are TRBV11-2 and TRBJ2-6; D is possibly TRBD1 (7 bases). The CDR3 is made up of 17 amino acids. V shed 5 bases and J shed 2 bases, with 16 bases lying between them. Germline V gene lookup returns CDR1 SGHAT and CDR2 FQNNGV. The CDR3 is CASSPLQGGPGANVLTF. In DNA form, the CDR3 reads TGTGCCAGCAGCCCCCTCCAGGGGGGACCTGGGGCCAACGTCCTGACTTTC. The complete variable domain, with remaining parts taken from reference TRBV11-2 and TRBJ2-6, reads EAGVAQSPRYKIIEKRQSVAFWCNPISGHATLYWYQQILGQGPKLLIQFQNNGVVDDSQLPKDRFSAERLKGVDSTLKIQPAKLEDSAVYLCASSPLQGGPGANVLTFGAGSRLTVL.

This CDR3 reads CASSARQGSYEQYF. The CDR3 coding sequence is TGTGCCAGCAGTGCTCGACAGGGCTCCTACGAGCAGTACTTC. The chain has TRBV27 and TRBJ2-7; 7 nucleotides line up with TRBD1. The junction had 4 bases not matched to a gene; V was cut back by 5 bases and J by 0 bases. This CDR3 region has 14 residues. Germline-derived CDR1 and CDR2 are MNHEY and SMNVEV (reference sequence).

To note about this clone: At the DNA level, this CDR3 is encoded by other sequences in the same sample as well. The DNA for the CDR3 is TGTGCCAGTAGTACGGACAGGGGAGATGAAAAACTGTTTTTT. This sequence encodes CASSTDRGDEKLFF. The chain is built from TRBV19 and TRBJ1-4; 9 nucleotides agree with TRBD1. The V segment lost 4 bases and the J segment 6 bases; nucleotides outside the gene matches: 3. The CDR3 consists of 14 residues. Germline V lookup: CDR1 LNHDA, CDR2 SQIVND (reference sequence). The full variable domain, rest sourced from reference TRBV19 and TRBJ1-4, is DGGITQSPKYLFRKEGQNVTLSCEQNLNHDAMYWYRQDPGQGLRLIYYSQIVNDFQKGDIAEGYSVSREKKESFPLTVTSAQKNPTAFYLCASSTDRGDEKLFFGSGTQLSVL.

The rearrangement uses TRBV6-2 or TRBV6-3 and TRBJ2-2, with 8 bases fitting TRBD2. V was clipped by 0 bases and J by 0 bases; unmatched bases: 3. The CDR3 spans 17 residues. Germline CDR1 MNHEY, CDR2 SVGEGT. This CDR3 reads CASSYSKLAANTGELFF. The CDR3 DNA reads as TGTGCCAGCAGTTACTCGAAACTAGCGGCGAACACCGGGGAGCTGTTTTTT.

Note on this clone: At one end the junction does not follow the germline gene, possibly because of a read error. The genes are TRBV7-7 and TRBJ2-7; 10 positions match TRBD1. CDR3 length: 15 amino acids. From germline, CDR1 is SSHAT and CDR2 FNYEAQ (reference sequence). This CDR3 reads CASSHGTGAQHEQYF. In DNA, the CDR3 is TGTGCTAGCAGCCACGGGACAGGGGCTCAACACGAGCAGTACTTC.

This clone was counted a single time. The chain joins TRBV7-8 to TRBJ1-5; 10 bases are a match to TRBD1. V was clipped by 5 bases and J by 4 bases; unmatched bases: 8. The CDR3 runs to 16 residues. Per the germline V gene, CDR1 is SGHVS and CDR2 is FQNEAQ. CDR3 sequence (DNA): TGTGCCAGCAGCCCCCACCGGACAGGGGGGAATCAGCCCCAGCATTTT. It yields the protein CASSPHRTGGNQPQHF.

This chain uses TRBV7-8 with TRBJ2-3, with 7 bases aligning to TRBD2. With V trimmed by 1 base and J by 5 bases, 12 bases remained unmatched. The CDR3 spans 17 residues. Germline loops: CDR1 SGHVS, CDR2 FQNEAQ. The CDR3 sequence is CASSLEVGGSVGDTQYF. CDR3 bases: TGTGCCAGCAGCTTAGAGGTTGGCGGGAGCGTTGGAGATACGCAGTATTTT.